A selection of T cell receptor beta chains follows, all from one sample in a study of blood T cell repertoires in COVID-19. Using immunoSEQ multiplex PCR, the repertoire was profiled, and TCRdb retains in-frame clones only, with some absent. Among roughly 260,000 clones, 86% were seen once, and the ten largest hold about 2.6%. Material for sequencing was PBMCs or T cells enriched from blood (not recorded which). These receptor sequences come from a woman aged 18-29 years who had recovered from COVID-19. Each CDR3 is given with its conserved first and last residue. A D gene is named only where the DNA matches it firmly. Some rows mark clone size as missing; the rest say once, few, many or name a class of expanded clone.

CASSLVGLNTEAFF,TGTGCCAGCAGCTTGGTCGGGTTGAACACTGAAGCTTTCTTT,TRBJ1-1,TRBV5-6,.,.
CASIRKEKGVAGIEQYF,TGTGCCAGCATACGCAAAGAGAAGGGCGTAGCGGGAATAGAGCAGTACTTC,TRBJ2-7,TRBV27,.,TRBD2
CASSYITSGRTYEQYF,TGTGCCAGCAGTTACATCACTAGCGGGAGGACCTACGAGCAGTACTTC,TRBJ2-7,TRBV6-5,.,TRBD2
CASSDILAGNEQFF,TGTGCCAGCAGTGATATATTAGCAGGGAATGAGCAGTTCTTC,TRBJ2-1,TRBV2,.,.
CASSHAPGSGLYQETQYF,TGTGCCAGCAGCCATGCCCCCGGTAGCGGCCTGTACCAAGAGACCCAGTACTTC,TRBJ2-5,TRBV3-1/TRBV3-2,.,.
CAWGDEDRRNTEAFF,TGTGCCTGGGGAGATGAGGACAGGCGGAACACTGAAGCTTTCTTT,TRBJ1-1,TRBV30,few,TRBD1
CASSLIDRVDTEAFF,TGTGCCAGCAGCTTAATCGACAGGGTGGACACTGAAGCTTTCTTT,TRBJ1-1,TRBV7-2,.,TRBD1
CASSLAGITYNEQFF,TGTGCCAGCAGTTTGGCCGGGATCACCTACAATGAGCAGTTCTTC,TRBJ2-1,TRBV28,.,.
CASTENGRDGAFF,TGTGCCAGCACTGAGAACGGGAGGGATGGGGCTTTCTTT,TRBJ1-1,TRBV7-9,.,.
CASGRARGDEKLFF,TGTGCCAGTGGGAGGGCCCGAGGGGATGAAAAACTGTTTTTT,TRBJ1-4,TRBV25-1,.,.
CASSRGTGFAWETQYF,TGTGCCAGCAGCCGCGGGACAGGGTTCGCGTGGGAGACCCAGTACTTC,TRBJ2-5,TRBV3-1/TRBV3-2,.,TRBD1
CASQTGPAGNTIYF,TGTGCCAGCCAAACAGGGCCTGCCGGAAACACCATATATTTT,TRBJ1-3,TRBV7-2,.,.
CASREGLWTGGTDTQYF,TGCGCCAGCAGGGAGGGGCTTTGGACAGGGGGAACAGATACGCAGTATTTT,TRBJ2-3,TRBV5-1,.,TRBD1
CASSLYAGGLGPEQYF,TGTGCCAGCAGCTTATATGCGGGAGGGCTGGGTCCCGAGCAGTACTTC,TRBJ2-7,TRBV7-2,.,TRBD2
CASSVRVAGELFF,TGCGCCAGCAGCGTCAGGGTCGCCGGGGAGCTGTTTTTT,TRBJ2-2,TRBV5-1,.,.
CASSGQGGEKLFF,TGTGCCAGCAGCGGACAGGGAGGGGAAAAACTGTTTTTT,TRBJ1-4,TRBV7-6,.,TRBD1